This record covers a single T cell receptor (beta chain). As yet, its antigen is unknown. CDR1 and CDR2 from the germline V gene are MNHNS and SASEGT. This CDR3 spans 13 amino acids. Deletions cut 6 bases from V and 7 bases from J, with 15 bases between. A universal primer site was created by template switching, with the cDNA bearing unique molecular identifiers. Using its own MiXCR run on the 5' RACE reads, TCRdb lists one record per CDR3 protein. The sample has fewer than 500,000 distinct CDR3 sequences, 13% to 15% seen once. This sample is part of a study of identical twins. Notes on the study in general: In beta out-of-frame sequences, the excess sharing between twins was weaker. Models predicted too little out-of-frame TCR alpha sharing in monozygotic twins. Zero-insertion analyses could be partly confounded by invariant MAIT and iNKT cells.

This sample was also put to use in a study of yellow fever vaccine responses in identical twins.

The clonotype was recovered from a woman under 30 in good health. The chain carries TRBV6-1 and TRBJ1-2, with a tentative D call TRBD1 (6 bases). Sequencing was carried out using CD4+ T cells sorted from blood. The CDR3 protein is CASRLTGWGGYTF. CDR3 coding DNA: TGTGCCAGCAGGCTGACAGGCTGGGGTGGCTACACCTTC.